Below, one TCR beta chain is given with its context. Its cognate antigen is unknown. Staining for CD45RO/CCR7/CD25/CD127/CD95/CD27 allowed sorting of CD4+ naive, central memory, regulatory and stem cell-like memory cells. This CDR3 is built from 16 residues. CDR1 and CDR2 from the germline V gene are MDHEN and SYDVKM. The junction had 5 bases not matched to a gene; V was cut back by 2 bases and J by 2 bases. The authors reverse transcribed all of the isolated RNA, so sequencing captured expressed TCRB transcripts. Produced via immunoSEQ multiplex PCR; TCRdb's table is partial and in-frame only. The sample lists under 200,000 clones, about 7.3% seen once, with less than 0.85% in the top ten. The data were obtained in a study of beta chain features in type 1 diabetes. At the level of the study: All samples together contributed 90 million to 110 million sorted cells for examination.

The study's findings and limits: TCRB CDR3s were moderately but significantly shorter in Type 1 diabetes patients in all four CD4+ subsets. The VDJ junctions of type 1 diabetes patients carried fewer insertions and more deletions.

The sample was central memory CD4+ T cells from blood. The TCR comes from a man aged 18 to 29 in good health. The genes are TRBV28 and TRBJ2-3; 9 bases are a match to TRBD2. The CDR3 DNA reads TGTGCCAGCAGTTTAGCGGCTAGCGGGGACACAGATACGCAGTATTTT. Translating gives CASSLAASGDTDTQYF.